This TCR beta chain originates from a study of T cells in Graves' hyperthyroidism and ophthalmopathy. General study results and limits: Among thyroid clonotypes expanded above 0.001, most also appeared in blood.

In germline, CDR1 is GTSNPN, CDR2 SVGIG (reference sequence). Between the trimmed V and J ends, which lost 3 bases and 5 bases, there was a span of 19 bases. CDR3 length equals 16 residues. Comments on this clonotype: Its cognate antigen is unknown.

RNA transcripts served as the template for amplifying TCR beta CDR3 regions. The TCR CDR3 first-round RT-PCR relied on the HTBI primer set. TCRdb independently ran MiXCR on the multiplex PCR reads; one entry per CDR3 protein. The profile covers 250,000 to 300,000 distinct CDR3 sequences, with roughly 19% appearing a single time and just under 40% taken by the ten largest. Each person with ophthalmopathy scored at least 3 on the Clinical Activity Score, reached NOSPECS grade 4 or higher, and had been ill under 3 months. Exclusions: uncontrolled infection, other autoimmune disease, pregnancy, lactation. Using around 10 ml of fresh peripheral blood, PBMCs were prepared.

Material for sequencing was blood. The chain uses TRBV30 and TRBJ2-2; D is perhaps TRBD1 or TRBD2 (6 bases each). The sequence was obtained from a man aged 50-59 years with Graves' ophthalmopathy. The chain's CDR3 is CAWSPEWGALTGELFF. CDR3 bases: TGTGCCTGGAGCCCCGAGTGGGGGGCGCTGACCGGGGAGCTGTTTTTT.